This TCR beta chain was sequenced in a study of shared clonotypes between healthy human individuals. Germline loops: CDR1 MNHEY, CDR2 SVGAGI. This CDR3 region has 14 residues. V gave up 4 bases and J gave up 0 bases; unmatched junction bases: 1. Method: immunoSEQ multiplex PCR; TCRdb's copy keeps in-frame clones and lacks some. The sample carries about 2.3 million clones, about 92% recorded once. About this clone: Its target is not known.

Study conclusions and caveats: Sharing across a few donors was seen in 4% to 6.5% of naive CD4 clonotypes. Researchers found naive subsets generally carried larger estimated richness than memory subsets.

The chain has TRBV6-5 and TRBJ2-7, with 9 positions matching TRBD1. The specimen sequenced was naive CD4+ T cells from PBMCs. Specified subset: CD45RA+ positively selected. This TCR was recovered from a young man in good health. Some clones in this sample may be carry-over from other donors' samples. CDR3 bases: TGTGCCAGCAGTTGGGACAGGGCCTCCTACGAGCAGTACTTC. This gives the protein CASSWDRASYEQYF.